The entry below describes one T cell receptor (beta chain). This sample's treatment: around 19 received Ad26.COV2.S at low or high dose, single or two shots; several received placebo; per-sample allocation not given. The study sampled participants on day 63 after the first vaccine or placebo injection. CDR1 is MNHNS and CDR2 is SASEGT in the germline V gene. The CDR3 sequence is 14 residues long. V lost 2 bases to trimming and J lost 3 bases, with 11 bases between them. The sample is drawn from a study of Ad26.COV2.S vaccination and SARS-CoV-2 variants. Across the whole study: It was the COV1001 Ad26.COV2.S trial arm that included the donor. In the study, Ad26.COV2.S was injected intramuscularly once, or twice 56 days apart.

Sequencing was performed with immunoSEQ multiplex PCR; in TCRdb, only in-frame clones are kept and a portion is missing. The sample records about 480,000 clones, 87% being singletons. Sequenced material: peripheral blood, taken in a trial of Ad26.COV2.S vaccine versus placebo. The receptor comes from a person between 18 and 65 years old who received the Ad26.COV2.S COVID-19 vaccine or a placebo. The gene calls are TRBV6-1 and TRBJ2-7, with D tentatively TRBD1 (6 bases). The CDR3 here is CASSEQGSIYEQYF. In DNA, the CDR3 is TGTGCCAGCAGTGAACAGGGGAGCATCTACGAGCAGTACTTC.